The subject of this entry is one T cell receptor beta chain. Sample treatment: randomized to nivolumab then ipilimumab (arm A) or the reverse (arm B). Germline assignment: CDR1 GTSNPN and CDR2 SVGIG (reference sequence). The V end was cut by 8 bases, the J end by 6 bases, with 22 bases between. This CDR3 has 14 amino acids. This entry belongs to a study of sequential checkpoint blockade in melanoma. This table comes from immunoSEQ multiplex PCR, and its TCRdb copy is limited to in-frame clones, with some not included. The repertoire consists of around 18,000 clones, with 70% to 75% occurring once and the leading ten covering around 32%.

The V call is TRBV30, the J call TRBJ1-2; D not resolved. Sequences were derived from CD8+ T cells sorted from blood (inferred from file names), sampled from a patient given nivolumab and ipilimumab in sequence. The clonotype was recovered from a human donor with melanoma. CDR3 in amino acids: CARILGSSGNGYTF. CDR3 nucleotide sequence: TGTGCCCGAATTTTGGGTTCGTCGGGGAATGGCTACACCTTC.